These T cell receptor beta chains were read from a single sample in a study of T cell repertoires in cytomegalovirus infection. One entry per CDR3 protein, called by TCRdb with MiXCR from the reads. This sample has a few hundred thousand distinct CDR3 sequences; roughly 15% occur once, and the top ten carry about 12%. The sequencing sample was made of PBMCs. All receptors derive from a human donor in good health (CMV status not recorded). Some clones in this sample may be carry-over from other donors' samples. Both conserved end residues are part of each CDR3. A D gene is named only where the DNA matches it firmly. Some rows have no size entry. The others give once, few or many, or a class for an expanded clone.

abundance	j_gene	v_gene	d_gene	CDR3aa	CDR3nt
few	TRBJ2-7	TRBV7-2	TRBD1	CASRNRDRYEQYF	TGTGCCAGCAGGAACCGGGACAGATACGAGCAGTACTTC
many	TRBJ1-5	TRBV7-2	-	CASSLEPGFYPQHF	TGTGCCAGCAGCTTAGAGCCAGGGTTTTACCCCCAGCATTTT
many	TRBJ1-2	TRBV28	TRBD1	CASSSSDRGYGYTF	TGTGCCAGCAGTTCATCGGACAGGGGCTATGGCTACACCTTC
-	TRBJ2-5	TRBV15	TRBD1	CATSRAGQGSWTHYF	TGTGCCACCAGCAGAGCAGGACAGGGTAGTTGGACCCATTACTTC
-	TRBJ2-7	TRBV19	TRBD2	CASSIGSGLSRYEQYF	TGTGCCAGTAGTATCGGGTCGGGACTATCCCGCTACGAGCAGTACTTC
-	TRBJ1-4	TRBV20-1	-	CSASGSQGQINEKLFF	TGCAGTGCGAGCGGCTCACAGGGTCAGATTAATGAAAAACTGTTTTTT
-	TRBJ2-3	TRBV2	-	CASTRDAVSDTQYF	TGTGCCAGCACCCGGGACGCGGTGTCCGATACGCAGTATTTT
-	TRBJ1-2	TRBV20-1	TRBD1	CSAGTSPGTVEGYTF	TGCAGTGCTGGGACAAGTCCGGGGACAGTAGAAGGCTACACCTTC
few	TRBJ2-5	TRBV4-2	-	CASSQATDSRRQETQYF	TGTGCCAGCAGCCAAGCTACGGACAGTCGACGCCAAGAGACCCAGTACTTC
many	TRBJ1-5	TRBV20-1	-	CSASQASLSNQPQHF	TGCAGTGCTAGTCAGGCCAGCCTTAGCAATCAGCCCCAGCATTTT